A selection of T cell receptor beta chains follows, all from one sample in a study of human T cells and chemical hapten exposure. TCRdb re-derived calls from the RACE reads in MiXCR, one entry per CDR3 protein. This sample has tens of thousands of distinct CDR3 sequences; 8.5% occur once, and the top ten carry roughly 3.8%. The sequenced sample was whole blood, obtained in connection with sensitization to the hapten diphenylcyclopropenone (DPC). These receptors originate from a woman in her fifties or sixties with alopecia areata. Some clones in this sample may be carry-over from other donors' samples. Both conserved end residues are part of each CDR3. The D gene is left open where the match is weak. Clone size is not always given. Where it is, it says once, few, many or a class for expanded clones.

V gene,J gene,D gene,clone size,CDR3 DNA,CDR3 protein
TRBV12-3/TRBV12-4,TRBJ2-3,TRBD2,NA,TGTGCCAGCAGTCAATACTCGCCGGGACTAGCGGGAGCAGATACGCAGTATTTT,CASSQYSPGLAGADTQYF
TRBV14,TRBJ1-1,NA,NA,TGTGCCAGCAGCCAAGATCGGATAGGCACTGAAGCTTTCTTT,CASSQDRIGTEAFF
TRBV10-3,TRBJ2-1,TRBD2,few,TGTGCCATCAGTGAGTTAGCGGGAGTTTACCACAATGAGCAGTTCTTC,CAISELAGVYHNEQFF
TRBV11-2,TRBJ2-1,TRBD2,NA,TGTGCCAGCAGCCAATGGTACGACGGGAGGCAGATTGAGCAGTTCTTC,CASSQWYDGRQIEQFF
TRBV20-1,TRBJ2-1,TRBD2,few,TGCAGTGCTAGAGATGCCACGCTAGCGGGAGTACGCAATGAGCAGTTCTTC,CSARDATLAGVRNEQFF
TRBV27,TRBJ1-2,TRBD1,NA,TGTACCAGCAGTTACCTAATGGGGGACAGGGGGGACTATGGCTACACCTTC,CTSSYLMGDRGDYGYTF
TRBV20-1,TRBJ1-4,NA,many,TGCAGTGCTCTCCCCGGGGGGCTAGGAAATGAAAAACTGTTTTTT,CSALPGGLGNEKLFF
TRBV28,TRBJ1-1,TRBD1,NA,TGTGCCAGCGTGGGGACAGGGATGAACACTGAAGCTTTCTTT,CASVGTGMNTEAFF
TRBV6-1,TRBJ1-1,TRBD1,NA,TGTGCCGGACTCTCCCGGGACAGGGGGCTGGGCACTGAAGCTTTCTTT,CAGLSRDRGLGTEAFF
TRBV6-5,TRBJ1-2,NA,many,TGTGCCAGCAGTAGAGGACAGACTCTTAACTATGGCTACACCTTC,CASSRGQTLNYGYTF
TRBV2,TRBJ1-1,NA,NA,TGTGCCAGCAGGCGGAAGGACATGAACACTGAAGCTTTCTTT,CASRRKDMNTEAFF
TRBV12-3/TRBV12-4,TRBJ1-1,NA,many,TGTGCCAGCAGTATACAGAGGAACACTGAAGCTTTCTTT,CASSIQRNTEAFF
TRBV20-1,TRBJ2-7,NA,few,TGCAGTGCTGGGGACCGCGTCTCCTACGAGCAGTACTTC,CSAGDRVSYEQYF
TRBV23-1,TRBJ2-1,TRBD2,few,TGCGCCAGCTTAACCGGGGGGGGCGAGCAGTTCTTC,CASLTGGGEQFF
TRBV6-2/TRBV6-3,TRBJ2-1,NA,few,TGTGCCAGCAGCCCCTTTCGGGGCAATGAGCAGTTCTTC,CASSPFRGNEQFF
TRBV7-2,TRBJ2-1,NA,NA,TGTGCCAGCAAGACGGGGAATGAGCAGTTCTTC,CASKTGNEQFF
TRBV12-3/TRBV12-4,TRBJ2-7,NA,many,TGTGCCAGCAGTTACACAGTTGTGGAGCAGTACTTC,CASSYTVVEQYF
TRBV3-1,TRBJ2-5,TRBD1,many,TGTGCCAGCAGCCAAGATCCAGGGGGAGAGACCCAGTACTTC,CASSQDPGGETQYF
TRBV2,TRBJ2-3,NA,many,TGTGCCAGCAGACGTTTATGGGCAGGAGATACGCAGTATTTT,CASRRLWAGDTQYF
TRBV20-1,TRBJ2-1,NA,few,TGCAGTGCTAGAGATCCAAGGACTTACAATGAGCAGTTCTTC,CSARDPRTYNEQFF
TRBV4-2,TRBJ1-4,NA,NA,TGTGCCAGCAGCCAAAGAGGGGAGGCTAATGAAAAACTGTTTTTT,CASSQRGEANEKLFF
TRBV6-5,TRBJ2-2,NA,NA,TGTGCCAGCAGCCCCTTAGCTCCAAGCGGCGGGGAGCTGTTTTTT,CASSPLAPSGGELFF
TRBV20-1,TRBJ2-1,NA,few,TGCAGTGCTAGACCATCTCCCACGGACCATGAGCAGTTCTTC,CSARPSPTDHEQFF
TRBV29-1,TRBJ1-4,NA,medium-sized,TGCAGCGTTGGGGGTAATGAAAAACTGTTTTTT,CSVGGNEKLFF
TRBV4-3,TRBJ2-3,NA,few,TGCGCCAGCAGCCAAGACCGGACCCCCTCCGATACGCAGTATTTT,CASSQDRTPSDTQYF
TRBV9,TRBJ2-2,TRBD2,few,TGTGCCAGCAGCGTAGTATCCCTAGCGGTGAACACCGGGGAGCTGTTTTTT,CASSVVSLAVNTGELFF
TRBV19,TRBJ2-7,NA,few,TGTGCCAGTAGTGAAAGCCTCATAGACTACGAGCAGTACTTC,CASSESLIDYEQYF
TRBV6-2/TRBV6-3,TRBJ1-5,NA,many,TGTGCCAGCAGTTTCGAGGCTGAGGGACGGTATCAGCCCCAGCATTTT,CASSFEAEGRYQPQHF
TRBV6-6,TRBJ2-4,NA,few,TGTGCCAGCAGTTACTCTGGCGGCGGAGAAGCCAAAAACATTCAGTACTTC,CASSYSGGGEAKNIQYF
TRBV29-1,TRBJ2-3,NA,NA,TGCAGCGTTCCGAAAGGAGATACGCAGTATTTT,CSVPKGDTQYF
TRBV2,TRBJ1-1,NA,many,TGTGCCAGCGTCGGACAGATGAACACTGAAGCTTTCTTT,CASVGQMNTEAFF
TRBV28,TRBJ1-3,NA,many,TGTGCCAGCAGTTCTGGGAAAGGAAACACCATATATTTT,CASSSGKGNTIYF